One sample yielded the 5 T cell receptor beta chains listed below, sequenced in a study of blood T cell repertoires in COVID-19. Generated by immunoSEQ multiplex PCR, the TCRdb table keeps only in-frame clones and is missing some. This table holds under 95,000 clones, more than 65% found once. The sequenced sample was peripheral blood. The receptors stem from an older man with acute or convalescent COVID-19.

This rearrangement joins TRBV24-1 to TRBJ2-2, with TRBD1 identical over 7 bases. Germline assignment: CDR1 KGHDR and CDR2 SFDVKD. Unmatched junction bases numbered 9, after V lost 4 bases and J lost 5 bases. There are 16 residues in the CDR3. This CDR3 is CATSDLRGGETGELFF. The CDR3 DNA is TGTGCCACCAGTGACTTGAGAGGGGGCGAAACCGGGGAGCTGTTTTTT.

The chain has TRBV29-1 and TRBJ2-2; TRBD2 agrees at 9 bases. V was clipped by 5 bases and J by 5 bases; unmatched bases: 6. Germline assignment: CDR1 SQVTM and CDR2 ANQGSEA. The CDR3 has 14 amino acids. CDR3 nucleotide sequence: TGCAGCGTTTCGACTAGCGGCTCGACCGGGGAGCTGTTTTTT. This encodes CSVSTSGSTGELFF.

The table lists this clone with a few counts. CDR3 protein: CASSYRQGSVDTEAFF. The CDR3 coding sequence is TGTGCCAGCAGTTACAGACAGGGAAGTGTCGACACTGAAGCTTTCTTT. The V gene is TRBV6-2 or TRBV6-3, the J gene TRBJ1-1; TRBD1 agrees at 7 bases. CDR1 is MNHEY, CDR2 SVGEGT, per germline. The CDR3 runs 16 residues. The V segment lost 2 bases and the J segment 3 bases; nucleotides outside the gene matches: 9.

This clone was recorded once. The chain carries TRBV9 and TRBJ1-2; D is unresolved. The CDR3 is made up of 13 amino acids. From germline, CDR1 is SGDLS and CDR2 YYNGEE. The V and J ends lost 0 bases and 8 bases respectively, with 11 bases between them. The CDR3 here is CASSVVNGYGYTF. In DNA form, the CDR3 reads TGTGCCAGCAGCGTAGTCAACGGGTACGGCTACACCTTC. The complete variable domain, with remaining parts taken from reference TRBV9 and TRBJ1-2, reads DSGVTQTPKHLITATGQRVTLRCSPRSGDLSVYWYQQSLDQGLQFLIQYYNGEERAKGNILERFSAQQFPDLHSELNLSSLELGDSALYFCASSVVNGYGYTFGSGTRLTVV.

CDR3 in amino acids: CASSLGGSGDTDTQYF. The CDR3 nucleotides are TGTGCCAGCAGCCTCGGGGGTAGTGGTGACACAGATACGCAGTATTTT. This chain links TRBV5-4 with TRBJ2-3, with a tentative D call TRBD2 (6 bases). The CDR3 sequence is 16 residues long. Germline V gene lookup returns CDR1 SGHNT and CDR2 YYREEE (reference sequence). Deletions cut 4 bases from V and 2 bases from J, with 17 bases between.